The source of this T cell receptor (beta chain) is a study of T cell responses to AZD1222 COVID-19 vaccine. Study results and caveats: None of the repertoires were sampled until the peak T cell response had passed. The donors showed a predominance of white British ancestry and of females, with possible underestimation of clonal diversity.

Sequenced by immunoSEQ multiplex PCR; TCRdb stores in-frame clones only, minus some. The sample holds 90,000 or so clones; 65% to 90% are singletons and the top ten take approximately 8%. A note on this clone: Its antigen is currently unknown.

The CDR3 has 16 amino acids. Germline V gives CDR1 SQVTM, CDR2 ANQGSEA. The V segment lost 3 bases and the J segment 3 bases; nucleotides outside the gene matches: 5. V and J are TRBV29-1 and TRBJ2-3, with 14 bases fitting TRBD2. This clonotype was sampled from an adult in good health. This material consisted of peripheral blood, taken on day 0 of AZD1222 vaccination. CDR3 in DNA: TGCAGCGTTGAGTATGGGACTAGCGGGAGAACAGATACGCAGTATTTT. Translated, it gives CSVEYGTSGRTDTQYF.